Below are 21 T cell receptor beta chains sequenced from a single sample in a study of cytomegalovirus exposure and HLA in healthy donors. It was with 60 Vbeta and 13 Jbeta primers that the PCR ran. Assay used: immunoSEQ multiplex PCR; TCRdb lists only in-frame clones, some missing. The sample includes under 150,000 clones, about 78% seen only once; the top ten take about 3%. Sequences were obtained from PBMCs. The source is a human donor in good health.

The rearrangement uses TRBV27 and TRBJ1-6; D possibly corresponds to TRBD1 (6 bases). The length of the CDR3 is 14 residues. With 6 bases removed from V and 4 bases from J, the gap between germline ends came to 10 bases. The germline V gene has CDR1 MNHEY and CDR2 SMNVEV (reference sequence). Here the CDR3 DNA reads TGTGCCAGCAGAAGGACAGCTTATAATTCACCCCTCCACTTT. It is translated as CASRRTAYNSPLHF.

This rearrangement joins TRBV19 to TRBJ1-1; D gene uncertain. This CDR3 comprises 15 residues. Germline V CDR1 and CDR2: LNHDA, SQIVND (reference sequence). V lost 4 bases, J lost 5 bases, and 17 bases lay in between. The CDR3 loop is CASSSLPVPGTEAFF. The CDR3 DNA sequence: TGTGCCAGTAGTAGCCTCCCCGTGCCCGGGACTGAAGCTTTCTTT.

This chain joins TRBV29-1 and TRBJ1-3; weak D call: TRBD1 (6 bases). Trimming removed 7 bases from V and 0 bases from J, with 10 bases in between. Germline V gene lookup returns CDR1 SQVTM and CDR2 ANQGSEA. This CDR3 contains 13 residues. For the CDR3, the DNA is TGCAGCGGGACAGAGAACTCTGGAAACACCATATATTTT. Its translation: CSGTENSGNTIYF.

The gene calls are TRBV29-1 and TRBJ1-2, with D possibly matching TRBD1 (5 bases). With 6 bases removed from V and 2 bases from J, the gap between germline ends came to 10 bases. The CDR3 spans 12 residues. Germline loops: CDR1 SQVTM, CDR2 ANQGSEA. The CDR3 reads CSVVSGNYGYTF. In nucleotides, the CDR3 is TGCAGCGTAGTGTCAGGGAACTATGGCTACACCTTC.

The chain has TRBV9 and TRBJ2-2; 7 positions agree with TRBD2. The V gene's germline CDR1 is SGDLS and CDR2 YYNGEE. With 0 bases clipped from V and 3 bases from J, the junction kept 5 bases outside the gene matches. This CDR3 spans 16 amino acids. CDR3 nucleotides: TGTGCCAGCAGCGTAGCGGGAGGTCTGTACACCGGGGAGCTGTTTTTT. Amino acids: CASSVAGGLYTGELFF.

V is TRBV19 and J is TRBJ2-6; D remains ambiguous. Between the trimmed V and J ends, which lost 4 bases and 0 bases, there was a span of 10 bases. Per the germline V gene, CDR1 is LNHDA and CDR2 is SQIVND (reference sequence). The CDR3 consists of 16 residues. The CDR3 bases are TGTGCCAGTAGTAGTCCGGGTAACTCTGGGGCCAACGTCCTGACTTTC. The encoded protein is CASSSPGNSGANVLTF.

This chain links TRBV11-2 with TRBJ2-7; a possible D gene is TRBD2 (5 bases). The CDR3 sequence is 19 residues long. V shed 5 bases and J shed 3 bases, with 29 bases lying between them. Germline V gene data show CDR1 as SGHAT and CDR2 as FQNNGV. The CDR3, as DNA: TGTGCCAGCAGCAGTTTCGTCCCCGCTCAGGACCCCGGACTCTACGAGCAGTACTTC. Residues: CASSSFVPAQDPGLYEQYF.

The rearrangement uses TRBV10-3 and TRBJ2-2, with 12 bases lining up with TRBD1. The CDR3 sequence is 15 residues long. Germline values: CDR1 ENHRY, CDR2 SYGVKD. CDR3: CAYGDRGPDTGELFF. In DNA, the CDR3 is TGTGCATACGGGGACAGGGGGCCGGACACCGGGGAGCTGTTTTTT.

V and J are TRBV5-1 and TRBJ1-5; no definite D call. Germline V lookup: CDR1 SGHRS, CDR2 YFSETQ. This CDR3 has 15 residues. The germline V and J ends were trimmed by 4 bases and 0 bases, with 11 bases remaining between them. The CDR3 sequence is CASSPGLDSNQPQHF. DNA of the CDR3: TGCGCCAGCAGCCCAGGACTTGATAGCAATCAGCCCCAGCATTTT. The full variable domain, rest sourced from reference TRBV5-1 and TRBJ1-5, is KAGVTQTPRYLIKTRGQQVTLSCSPISGHRSVSWYQQTPGQGLQFLFEYFSETQRNKGNFPGRFSGRQFSNSRSEMNVSTLELGDSALYLCASSPGLDSNQPQHFGDGTRLSIL.

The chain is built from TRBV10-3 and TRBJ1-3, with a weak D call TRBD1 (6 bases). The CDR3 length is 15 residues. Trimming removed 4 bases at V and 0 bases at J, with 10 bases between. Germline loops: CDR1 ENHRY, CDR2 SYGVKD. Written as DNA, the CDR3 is TGTGCCATCAGTGGAGACAGGTCCTCTGGAAACACCATATATTTT. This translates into CAISGDRSSGNTIYF.

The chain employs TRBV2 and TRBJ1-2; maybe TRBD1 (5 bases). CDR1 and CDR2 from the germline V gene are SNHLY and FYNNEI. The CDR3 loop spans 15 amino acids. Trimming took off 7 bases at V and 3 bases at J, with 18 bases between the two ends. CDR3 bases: TGTGCCAGCACCCAGAGGGAGGGGCTCTACTATGGCTACACCTTC. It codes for CASTQREGLYYGYTF.

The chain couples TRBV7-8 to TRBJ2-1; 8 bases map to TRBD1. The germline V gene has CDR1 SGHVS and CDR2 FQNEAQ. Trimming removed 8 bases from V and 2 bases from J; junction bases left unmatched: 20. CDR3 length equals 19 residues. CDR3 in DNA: TGTGCCAGCCAGACAGGGGTCCCCATCCCCGACCCAGCCTACAATGAGCAGTTCTTC. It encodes CASQTGVPIPDPAYNEQFF. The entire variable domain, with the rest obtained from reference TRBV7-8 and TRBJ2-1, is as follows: GAGVSQSPRYKVAKRGQDVALRCDPISGHVSLFWYQQALGQGPEFLTYFQNEAQLDKSGLPSDRFFAERPEGSVSTLKIQRTQQEDSAVYLCASQTGVPIPDPAYNEQFFGPGTRLTVL.

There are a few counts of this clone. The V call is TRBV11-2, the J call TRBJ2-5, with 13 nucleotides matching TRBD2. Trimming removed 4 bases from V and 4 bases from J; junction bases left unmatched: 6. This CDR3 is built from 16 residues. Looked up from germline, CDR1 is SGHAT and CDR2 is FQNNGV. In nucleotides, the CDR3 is TGTGCCAGCAGCTCGGGACTAGCGGGGCCAATAGAGACCCAGTACTTC. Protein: CASSSGLAGPIETQYF.

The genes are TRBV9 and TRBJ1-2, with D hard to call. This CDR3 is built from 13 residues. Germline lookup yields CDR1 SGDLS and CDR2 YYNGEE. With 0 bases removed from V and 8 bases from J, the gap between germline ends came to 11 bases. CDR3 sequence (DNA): TGTGCCAGCAGCGTAGGAGGATCGGGGGGCTACACCTTC. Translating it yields CASSVGGSGGYTF.

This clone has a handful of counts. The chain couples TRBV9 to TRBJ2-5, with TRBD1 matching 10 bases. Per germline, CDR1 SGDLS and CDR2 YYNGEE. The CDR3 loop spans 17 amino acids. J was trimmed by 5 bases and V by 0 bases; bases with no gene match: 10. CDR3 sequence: CASSVGGTGERMETQYF. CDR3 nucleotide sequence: TGTGCCAGCAGCGTAGGGGGGACAGGGGAACGTATGGAGACCCAGTACTTC.

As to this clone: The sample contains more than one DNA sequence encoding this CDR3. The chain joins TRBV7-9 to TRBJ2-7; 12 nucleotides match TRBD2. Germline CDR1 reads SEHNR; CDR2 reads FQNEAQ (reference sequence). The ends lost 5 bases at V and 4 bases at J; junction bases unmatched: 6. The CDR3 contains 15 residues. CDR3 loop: CASSPGLAGSYEQYF. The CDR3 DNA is TGTGCCAGCAGCCCAGGACTAGCGGGGAGTTACGAGCAGTACTTC.

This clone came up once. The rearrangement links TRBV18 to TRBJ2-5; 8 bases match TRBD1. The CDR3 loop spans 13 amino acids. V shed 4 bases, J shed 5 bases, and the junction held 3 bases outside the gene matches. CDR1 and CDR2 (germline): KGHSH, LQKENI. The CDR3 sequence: CASSRGQVETQYF. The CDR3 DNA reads TGTGCCAGCTCACGGGGACAGGTGGAGACCCAGTACTTC.

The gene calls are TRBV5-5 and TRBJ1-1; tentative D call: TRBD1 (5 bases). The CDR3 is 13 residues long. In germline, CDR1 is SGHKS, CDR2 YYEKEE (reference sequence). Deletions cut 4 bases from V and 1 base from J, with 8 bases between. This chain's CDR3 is CASSTTGNTEAFF. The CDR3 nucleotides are TGTGCCAGCAGCACCACAGGGAACACTGAAGCTTTCTTT.

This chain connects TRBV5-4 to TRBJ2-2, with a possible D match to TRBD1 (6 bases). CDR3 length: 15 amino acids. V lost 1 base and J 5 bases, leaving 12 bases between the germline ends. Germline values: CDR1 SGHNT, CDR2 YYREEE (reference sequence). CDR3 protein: CASSLFGGSTGELFF. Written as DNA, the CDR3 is TGTGCCAGCAGCTTGTTTGGGGGCAGTACCGGGGAGCTGTTTTTT.

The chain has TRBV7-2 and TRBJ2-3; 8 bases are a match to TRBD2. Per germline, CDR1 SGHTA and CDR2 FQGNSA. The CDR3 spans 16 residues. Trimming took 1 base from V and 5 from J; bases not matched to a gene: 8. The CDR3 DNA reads TGTGCCAGCAGCTTAGGCAGACTAGCGTGGAGAGATACGCAGTATTTT. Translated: CASSLGRLAWRDTQYF. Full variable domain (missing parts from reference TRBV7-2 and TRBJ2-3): GAGVSQSPSNKVTEKGKDVELRCDPISGHTALYWYRQSLGQGLEFLIYFQGNSAPDKSGLPSDRFSAERTGGSVSTLTIQRTQQEDSAVYLCASSLGRLAWRDTQYFGPGTRLTVL.

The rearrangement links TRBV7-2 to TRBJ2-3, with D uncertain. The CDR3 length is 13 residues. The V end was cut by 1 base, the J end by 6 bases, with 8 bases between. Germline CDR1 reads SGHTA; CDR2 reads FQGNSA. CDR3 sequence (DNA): TGTGCCAGCAGCTTAGTAGTATCGGATACGCAGTATTTT. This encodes CASSLVVSDTQYF.